The 5 T cell receptor beta chains presented below share a single source sample, sequenced in a study of molecular identifiers for immune sequencing clone quantification. One entry per CDR3 protein, called by TCRdb with MiXCR from the PCR reads. The sample lists under 600,000 distinct CDR3 sequences; 20% to 25% were seen once. The sequenced material came from naive CD8+ T cells from blood, with Jurkat cell RNA spiked in. The subset is: FACS-sorted CD8+CD4-CCR7+CD45RA+ naive T cells. The receptors originated from a human donor in good health. Some libraries in this study had Jurkat cell RNA spiked in.

This clonotype was detected many times. The genes are TRBV14 and TRBJ2-4; D gene unclear. Germline CDR1 and CDR2: SGHDN and FVKESK. The CDR3 runs 13 residues. The ends were cut back, 0 bases at V and 8 bases at J, with 8 bases in the middle. CDR3 in DNA: TGTGCCAGCAGCCAAGAAAGACCTGACATTCAGTACTTC. Translated: CASSQERPDIQYF.

This clonotype has ten or more counts. This chain uses TRBV13 with TRBJ2-1; D ambiguous. This CDR3 spans 14 amino acids. The germline gives CDR1 PRHDT, CDR2 FYEKMQ (reference sequence). V was trimmed by 1 base and J by 1 base, leaving 5 bases between them. DNA for the CDR3: TGTGCCAGCAGCTTAGCCAGGTCCTACAATGAGCAGTTCTTC. This codes for CASSLARSYNEQFF.

This clonotype was seen many times. The V call is TRBV20-1, the J call TRBJ2-7, with 8 bases identical to TRBD2. CDR1 is DFQATT, CDR2 SNEGSKA, per germline (reference sequence). The junction had 2 bases not matched to a gene; V was cut back by 4 bases and J by 6 bases. The CDR3 contains 11 residues. CDR3 region: CSATRGGEQYF. The CDR3 nucleotides are TGCAGTGCTACCCGGGGGGGCGAGCAGTACTTC.

This clonotype was seen a handful of times. CDR3 bases: TGCAGTGCTAGAGTCATGAAAACGGCATCGAATTCACCCCTCCACTTT. It codes for CSARVMKTASNSPLHF. The genes are TRBV20-1 and TRBJ1-6; no definite D call. Germline V gene lookup returns CDR1 DFQATT and CDR2 SNEGSKA (reference sequence). Trimming pared 1 base from V and 7 bases from J, leaving 17 bases between. The CDR3 runs 16 residues.

Many counts were recorded for this clonotype. The chain couples TRBV3-1 to TRBJ2-7; TRBD2 is a possible D gene (6 bases). This CDR3 is built from 12 residues. V lost 3 bases, J lost 6 bases, and 9 bases lay in between. CDR1 and CDR2 from the germline V gene are LGHDT and YNNKEL (reference sequence). As DNA, the CDR3 is TGTGCCAGCAGCCAGGGGACTGGCGAGCAGTACTTC. Its protein is CASSQGTGEQYF.